One and the same sample provided the 20 T cell receptor beta chains below, sequenced in a study of blood T cell repertoires in COVID-19. TCRdb's table, derived via immunoSEQ multiplex PCR, lists solely in-frame clones and lacks some. The repertoire holds approximately 200,000 clones, with approximately 86% as singletons. The sequenced sample consisted of PBMCs or T cells enriched from blood (not recorded which). These receptors all come from a woman aged 25 to 39 who had been exposed to COVID-19.

This clone was found once. The V call is TRBV30, the J call TRBJ1-3; 10 nucleotides agree with TRBD1. J was trimmed by 3 bases and V by 2 bases; bases with no gene match: 7. Germline V gene data show CDR1 as GTSNPN and CDR2 as SVGIG (reference sequence). This CDR3 region has 16 residues. CDR3 DNA sequence: TGTGCCTGGAGTCCCCGGGACAGGGGTTATGGAAACACCATATATTTT. Translation: CAWSPRDRGYGNTIYF.

The CDR3 loop is CASSLGQGDYEQYF. The CDR3 DNA sequence: TGTGCCAGCAGCCTGGGACAGGGGGACTACGAGCAGTACTTC. The J gene is TRBJ2-7, the V gene TRBV5-4; 11 nucleotides match TRBD1. Per germline, CDR1 SGHNT and CDR2 YYREEE (reference sequence). This CDR3 is 14 amino acids long. V dropped 4 bases and J dropped 3; count of bases not matched to a gene: 3.

The chain employs TRBV27 and TRBJ1-1, with D perhaps TRBD1 (5 bases). Germline V lookup: CDR1 MNHEY, CDR2 SMNVEV (reference sequence). This CDR3 is built from 13 residues. Trimming stripped 4 bases from V and 5 bases from J, with 11 bases between. Here the CDR3 reads CASSWQGQTEAFF. CDR3 nucleotides: TGTGCCAGCAGTTGGCAGGGTCAAACTGAAGCTTTCTTT.

The chain combines TRBV2 with TRBJ1-1; D is perhaps TRBD1 (5 bases). Trimming took off 6 bases at V and 5 bases at J, with 19 bases between the two ends. The CDR3 length is 15 residues. Germline loops: CDR1 SNHLY, CDR2 FYNNEI. The CDR3 here is CASRPRPPRGTEAFF. CDR3 bases: TGTGCCAGCAGACCCCGGCCGCCTAGGGGAACTGAAGCTTTCTTT.

The V call is TRBV27, the J call TRBJ1-1, with D possibly matching TRBD1 (6 bases). This CDR3 region has 11 residues. With 4 bases removed from V and 8 bases from J, the gap between germline ends came to 8 bases. Germline CDR1 and CDR2: MNHEY and SMNVEV (reference sequence). The CDR3 DNA reads as TGTGCCAGCAGTTACGGACAGGAAGCTTTCTTT. It encodes CASSYGQEAFF.

The rearrangement joins TRBV7-3 to TRBJ2-5, with D perhaps TRBD2 (6 bases). Trimming cost V 2 bases and J 5 bases, with 9 bases left between them. This CDR3 has 13 residues. CDR1 is SGHTA and CDR2 is FQGTGA in the germline V gene. The CDR3 region is CASSLGGLETQYF. CDR3 in DNA: TGTGCCAGCAGCTTAGGAGGGTTGGAGACCCAGTACTTC.

Only one count was recorded for this clone. V and J are TRBV2 and TRBJ2-2; tentatively, D is TRBD2 (5 bases). The CDR3 length is 14 residues. The V end lost 4 bases, the J end lost 8 bases, and 14 bases lay between the germline ends. CDR1 SNHLY and CDR2 FYNNEI come from the germline V gene. CDR3 DNA: TGTGCCAGCAGTGGTCCTAGCTCGCGGGGGGAGCTGTTTTTT. Translated: CASSGPSSRGELFF.

This clone was recorded a few times. The rearrangement uses TRBV9 and TRBJ1-3; 8 bases match TRBD1. The CDR3 runs 20 residues. Germline V gene sequence: CDR1 SGDLS, CDR2 YYNGEE. V gave up 4 bases and J gave up 1 base; unmatched junction bases: 19. CDR3 nucleotides: TGTGCCAGCAGCTCCCCCCGAGACAGGGGCCGGCTTCTTTCTGGAAACACCATATATTTT. The encoded protein is CASSSPRDRGRLLSGNTIYF.

This chain links TRBV4-2 with TRBJ1-2; D is possibly TRBD1 (5 bases). Trimming left V 1 base short and J 5 bases short, with 14 bases between. The germline V gene has CDR1 LGHNA and CDR2 YNFKEQ. The CDR3 is 15 amino acids. CDR3 region: CASSQAAPKGYGYTF. CDR3 nucleotide sequence: TGTGCCAGCAGCCAAGCCGCCCCAAAGGGGTATGGCTACACCTTC.

The rearrangement links TRBV5-1 to TRBJ1-1, with 9 bases that match TRBD1. V was pared by 4 bases and J by 0 bases, with 4 bases of the junction left unmatched. Germline values: CDR1 SGHRS, CDR2 YFSETQ. This CDR3 has 15 amino acids. CDR3 coding DNA: TGCGCCAGCAGCAACAGGGGGCAGTTGAACACTGAAGCTTTCTTT. This encodes CASSNRGQLNTEAFF.

The chain has TRBV11-3 and TRBJ1-1; no clear D gene. Germline CDR1 reads SGHNT; CDR2 reads YENEEA. With 3 bases removed from V and 7 bases from J, the gap between germline ends came to 15 bases. This CDR3 has 14 residues. The CDR3 loop reads CASSFGRSSIEAFF. Written as DNA, the CDR3 is TGTGCCAGCAGCTTCGGCAGGTCTTCCATTGAAGCTTTCTTT.

The V and J genes are TRBV4-1 and TRBJ2-1; tentatively, D is TRBD2 (7 bases). The CDR3 is made up of 19 amino acids. Germline loops: CDR1 MGHRA, CDR2 YSYEKL. Trimming removed 0 bases at V and 2 bases at J, with 20 bases between. The CDR3 bases are TGCGCCAGCAGCCAAGATAGGGGGGGCCCGGGGGATCCCTACAATGAGCAGTTCTTC. Its translation is CASSQDRGGPGDPYNEQFF.

The chain has TRBV5-1 and TRBJ2-5; 7 nucleotides line up with TRBD2. The CDR3 contains 15 residues. Germline V gene data show CDR1 as SGHRS and CDR2 as YFSETQ. V gave up 2 bases and J gave up 1 base; unmatched junction bases: 5. In DNA, the CDR3 is TGCGCCAGCAGCTTAGAGCGGGGATTCCAAGAGACCCAGTACTTC. Residues: CASSLERGFQETQYF.

The chain combines TRBV7-3 with TRBJ2-6; D gene uncertain. The length of the CDR3 is 17 residues. Germline-derived CDR1 and CDR2 are SGHTA and FQGTGA. V gave up 5 bases and J gave up 0 bases, with 14 bases separating them. For the CDR3, the DNA is TGTGCCAGCAGCCCGCGGCCCCCCAACTCTGGGGCCAACGTCCTGACTTTC. This translates into CASSPRPPNSGANVLTF.

V gene TRBV4-1 combines with J gene TRBJ1-1; no definite D call. The V gene lost 4 bases and the J gene lost 0 bases, with 12 bases spanning the gap. Germline CDR1 MGHRA, CDR2 YSYEKL. This CDR3 comprises 15 residues. The CDR3 region has the DNA TGCGCCAGCAGCCGCGGAGAAACTATGAACACTGAAGCTTTCTTT. Its translation: CASSRGETMNTEAFF.

The rearrangement uses TRBV7-2 and TRBJ2-3; TRBD2 matches at 9 bases. CDR1 and CDR2 from the germline V gene are SGHTA and FQGNSA. The CDR3 is 16 amino acids. J lost 4 bases, V lost 2 bases, and 7 bases had no gene match. CDR3 sequence (DNA): TGTGCCAGCAGCTTACGGCCAGCGGGGGGTGCAGATACGCAGTATTTT. Protein: CASSLRPAGGADTQYF.

The chain links TRBV27 to TRBJ1-5; D not resolved. Trimming cost V 6 bases and J 0 bases, with 21 bases left between them. Germline CDR1 MNHEY, CDR2 SMNVEV (reference sequence). This CDR3 spans 18 amino acids. In DNA, the CDR3 is TGTGCCAGCAGCCCCGACCATCAGACACGATATAGCAATCAGCCCCAGCATTTT. It yields the protein CASSPDHQTRYSNQPQHF.

The chain links TRBV30 to TRBJ1-1; a weak D match, TRBD1 (6 bases). Deletions cut 3 bases from V and 1 base from J, with 9 bases between. Germline CDR1 reads GTSNPN; CDR2 reads SVGIG (reference sequence). The length of the CDR3 is 13 residues. CDR3 DNA sequence: TGTGCCTGGAGACGACAGGCGAACACTGAAGCTTTCTTT. This translates into CAWRRQANTEAFF.

This clone has a handful of counts. The V call is TRBV20-1, the J call TRBJ1-4; D possibly corresponds to TRBD1 (5 bases). The length of the CDR3 is 13 residues. V was cut by 3 bases and J by 7 bases, with 12 bases left in between. CDR1 and CDR2 (germline): DFQATT, SNEGSKA (reference sequence). The CDR3 nucleotides read TGCAGTGCTAGTAGACAGTCTGGTGAAAAACTGTTTTTT. Encoded protein: CSASRQSGEKLFF.

This chain connects TRBV11-1 to TRBJ2-7; perhaps TRBD1 as D (6 bases). Trimming left V 4 bases short and J 1 base short, with 11 bases between. Germline lookup yields CDR1 SGHAT and CDR2 FQDESV (reference sequence). CDR3 length: 14 amino acids. The CDR3 bases are TGTGCCAGCAGCTGGGGAAGGGGGTCCTACGAGCAGTACTTC. Its protein product is CASSWGRGSYEQYF.